Given below is one T cell receptor beta chain in context. Its antigen has not been determined. The record has no base qualities; no much larger clone is one base away. The CDR3 runs 14 amino acids, cysteine and phenylalanine included. Kept here is only the CDR3 DNA, which spans 42 bases and is read in frame from base 1. In the germline V gene (reference sequence), CDR1 corresponds to DFQATT and CDR2 to SNEGSKA. Trimming takes 7 bases from V and 3 bases from J, and the germline ends sit 16 bases apart. Library generation was performed with PCR. DNA from cultured CD4+ T cells underwent TCR sequencing with the Oncomine TCR Beta short-read assay at the Johns Hopkins FTIC core. The QIAamp micro DNA kit was used to extract genomic DNA from the cultured CD4+ T cells. Oncomine TCR Beta libraries made from cultured CD4+ T cells were pooled using unique dual indexes and sequenced on an Illumina iSeq 100. In the authors' own workflow: Non-productive sequences were removed, and CDR3s that did not start with C, did not end with F or W, or were shorter than 7 amino acids were discarded. The MANAFEST web application identified antigen-specific clonotypes by comparing peptide-stimulated wells against reference wells and other culture wells. An FDR below 0.05, an odds ratio above 5, and a productive frequency above 0.1% in at least two of three replicate wells were required for clones to be considered positive. Cross-reactive clonotypes were defined as significantly expanded in both SARS-CoV-2 spike wells and at least one common cold coronavirus spike condition. Similarity between CDR3 sequences was evaluated in R version 3.6.1 using Levenshtein distances (stringdist) and unrooted phylogenetic trees (ape). The public reads were reprocessed in TCRdb via fastp at Q25 and MiXCR, keeping in-frame beta chains. Duplicate CDR3 protein sequences are folded into a single record with the most common DNA and genes. For this entry, the V and J calls and clone size follow TCRdb and not the study's own pipeline. Across this sample there are thousands of distinct CDR3 sequences, with about 31% seen only once. The ten largest clones capture 30% to 35% of the sample.

The data were obtained in a study of vaccination and CD4 T cells after COVID-19 (dated by TCRdb to the early 2020s). For the study in its entirety: The convalescent cohort comprised six males and four females, including two Hispanic individuals, seven Caucasians, two Asians and one multiracial person. Post-vaccine blood samples were taken a median of about 70 days after the second vaccine dose, with a range of roughly 13 to 250 days. In control cultures, a CEFX viral epitope pool was used as positive control, an HIV-1 Nef peptide pool was used as negative control, or no peptide was added. In approximately eleven COVID-19 convalescent patients and a few infection-naive healthy vaccine recipients, the spike-specific CD4+ TCR repertoire before mRNA vaccination was compared with the repertoire after mRNA vaccination. For stimulating the cultures, overlapping spike peptide pools were used, derived from SARS-CoV-2 as well as from the common cold coronaviruses HCoV-NL63, HCoV-OC43 and HCoV-229E. Each participant got two doses of either the Pfizer-BioNTech BNT162b2 vaccine (n=8) or the Moderna mRNA-1273 vaccine (n=2). Post-COVID blood samples from convalescent patients were collected a median of about 110 days after diagnosis, with a range of 35 to 161 days. At the TCR clonotype level, an earlier paper using these donors assessed memory CD4+ T cell crossreactivity between SARS-CoV-2 and common cold coronavirus spike proteins.

Here is what the overall study found, with its caveats: Among the post-vaccine SARS-CoV-2-reactive clones in convalescent patients, a median 86.3% showed up only after vaccination, which suggests vaccine-specific priming. The number of convalescent patients in the study was relatively small, and the study did not examine early timepoints following natural infection. In convalescent patients, nearly all vaccine-specific clones (304 of 307) were found to be mono-reactive for SARS-CoV-2 spike rather than cross-reactive with common cold coronaviruses. The median count of SARS-CoV-2-reactive clonotypes went up from around 20 after infection to a few dozen after vaccination, although the change was not significant.

Explained via the paper, the treatment or condition label denotes: roughly 10-day PBMC culture with coronavirus spike peptide pools or control peptides (ViraFEST assay). CD4+ T cells from unexposed donors were collected before the COVID-19 pandemic (2011-2018). The ViraFEST assay was used in the study, in which antigen-specific T cells were expanded with peptide pools and expanded clonotypes were subsequently identified by TCR sequencing. Each well held roughly 2 million PBMCs cultured in IMDM containing roughly 5% human AB serum and approximately 9.8 IU/ml IL-2, with about 9.4 ug/ml peptide pools added. On days 3 and 7, half of the culture medium was replaced with fresh IL-2-containing medium. Once the cells had been in culture for about 10 days, the EasySep CD4+ T cell isolation kit was used to isolate CD4+ T cells by negative selection. As cell numbers permitted, CD4+ T cells from unexposed donors were tested for reactivity to SARS-CoV-2 S and N and to four common cold coronavirus spike pools. Ficoll-Paque Plus gradient centrifugation was used to isolate PBMCs from whole blood, and the isolated PBMCs were then either used fresh or cryopreserved at -140C. Culture conditions were generally each tested in triplicate wells. Leukapheresis product for the unexposed donors was bought commercially.

The chain uses TRBV20-1 and TRBJ1-3; matching of 6 bases hints at TRBD1 as the D gene. The sequence was collected from a human donor in good health. Sequences were obtained from CD4+ T cells from blood, cultured in vitro. The DNA reads as follows: TGCAGTGTTCAAGGGGGGGCGGATGGAAACACCATATATTTT. It specifies CSVQGGADGNTIYF.